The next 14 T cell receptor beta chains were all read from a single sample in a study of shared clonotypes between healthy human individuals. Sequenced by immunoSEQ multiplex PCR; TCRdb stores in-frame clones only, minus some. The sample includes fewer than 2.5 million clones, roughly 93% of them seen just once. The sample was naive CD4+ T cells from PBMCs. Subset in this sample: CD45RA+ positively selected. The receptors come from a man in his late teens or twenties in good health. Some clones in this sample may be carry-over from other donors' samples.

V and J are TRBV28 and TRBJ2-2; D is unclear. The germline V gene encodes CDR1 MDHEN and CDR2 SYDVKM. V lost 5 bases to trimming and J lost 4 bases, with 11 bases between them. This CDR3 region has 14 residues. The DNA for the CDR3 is TGTGCCAGCAGTACCCGCGGATCCACCGGGGAGCTGTTTTTT. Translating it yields CASSTRGSTGELFF.

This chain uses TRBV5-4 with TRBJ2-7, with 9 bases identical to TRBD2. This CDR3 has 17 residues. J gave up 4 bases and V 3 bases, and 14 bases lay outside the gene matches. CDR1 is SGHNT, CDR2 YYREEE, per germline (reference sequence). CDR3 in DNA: TGTGCCAGCAGCTCAGCAAAATCCGGGACTAGCAGGTACGAGCAGTACTTC. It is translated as CASSSAKSGTSRYEQYF.

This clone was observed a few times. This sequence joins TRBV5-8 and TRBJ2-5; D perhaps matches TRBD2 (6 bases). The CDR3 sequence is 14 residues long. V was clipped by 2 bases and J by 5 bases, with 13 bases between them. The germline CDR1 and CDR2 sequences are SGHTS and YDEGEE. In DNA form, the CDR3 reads TGTGCCAGCAGCTTCGGGGGTCTTCTTGAGACCCAGTACTTC. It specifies CASSFGGLLETQYF.

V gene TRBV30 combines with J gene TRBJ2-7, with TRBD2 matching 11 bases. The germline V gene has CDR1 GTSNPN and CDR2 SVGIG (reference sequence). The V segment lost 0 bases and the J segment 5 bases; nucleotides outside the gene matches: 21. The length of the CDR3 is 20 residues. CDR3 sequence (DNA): TGTGCCTGGAGTGTACTTCTTCAATCCGAGACTAGCGGGAACCGACACGAGCAGTACTTC. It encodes CAWSVLLQSETSGNRHEQYF.

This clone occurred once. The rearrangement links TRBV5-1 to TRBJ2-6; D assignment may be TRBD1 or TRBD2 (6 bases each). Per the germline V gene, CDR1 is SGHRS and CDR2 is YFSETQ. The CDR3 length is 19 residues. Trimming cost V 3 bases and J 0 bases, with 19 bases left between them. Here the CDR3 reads CASSSEFGGLSSGANVLTF. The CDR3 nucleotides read TGCGCCAGCAGCTCCGAGTTCGGGGGCCTAAGCTCTGGGGCCAACGTCCTGACTTTC.

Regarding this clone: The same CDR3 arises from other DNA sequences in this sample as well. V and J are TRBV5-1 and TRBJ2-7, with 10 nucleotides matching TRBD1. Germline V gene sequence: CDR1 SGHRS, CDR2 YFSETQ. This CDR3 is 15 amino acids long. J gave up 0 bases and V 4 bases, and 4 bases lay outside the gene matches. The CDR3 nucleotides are TGCGCCAGCAGCCTGGGACAGGGGAGCTCCTACGAGCAGTACTTC. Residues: CASSLGQGSSYEQYF.

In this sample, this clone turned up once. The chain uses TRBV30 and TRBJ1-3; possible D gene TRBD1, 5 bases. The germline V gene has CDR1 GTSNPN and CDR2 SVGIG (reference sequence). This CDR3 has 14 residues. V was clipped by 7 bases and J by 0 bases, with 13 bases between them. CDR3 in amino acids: CASPRGGSGNTIYF. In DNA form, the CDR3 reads TGTGCCTCTCCGCGGGGGGGCTCTGGAAACACCATATATTTT.

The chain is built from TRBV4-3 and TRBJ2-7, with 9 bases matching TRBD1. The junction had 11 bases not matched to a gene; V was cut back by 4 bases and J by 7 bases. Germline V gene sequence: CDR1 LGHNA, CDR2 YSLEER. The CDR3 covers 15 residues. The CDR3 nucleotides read TGCGCCAGCAGCCGACAGGGGGGAGGTCCTAGTGAGCAGTACTTC. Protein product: CASSRQGGGPSEQYF.

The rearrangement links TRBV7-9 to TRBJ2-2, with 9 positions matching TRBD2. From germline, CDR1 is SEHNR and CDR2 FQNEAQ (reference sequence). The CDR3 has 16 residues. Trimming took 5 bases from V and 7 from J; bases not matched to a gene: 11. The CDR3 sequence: CASSLSAGGPIGELFF. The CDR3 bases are TGTGCCAGCAGCCTCTCGGCGGGAGGGCCGATCGGGGAGCTGTTTTTT.

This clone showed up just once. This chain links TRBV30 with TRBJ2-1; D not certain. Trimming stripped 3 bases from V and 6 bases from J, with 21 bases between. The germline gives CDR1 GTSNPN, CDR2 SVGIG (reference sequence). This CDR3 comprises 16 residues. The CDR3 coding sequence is TGTGCCTGGAGAAGGAAGACGGATATTTTTTCCAATGAGCAGTTCTTC. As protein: CAWRRKTDIFSNEQFF.

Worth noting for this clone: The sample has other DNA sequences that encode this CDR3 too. As DNA, the CDR3 is TGTGCCAGCTCACCTTCGACTGCTAACTATGGCTACACCTTC. Translation gives CASSPSTANYGYTF. This chain links TRBV18 with TRBJ1-2, with no clear D. Trimming took 3 bases from V and 0 from J, leaving 8 bases between them. Germline CDR1 reads KGHSH; CDR2 reads LQKENI. The CDR3 is made up of 14 amino acids.

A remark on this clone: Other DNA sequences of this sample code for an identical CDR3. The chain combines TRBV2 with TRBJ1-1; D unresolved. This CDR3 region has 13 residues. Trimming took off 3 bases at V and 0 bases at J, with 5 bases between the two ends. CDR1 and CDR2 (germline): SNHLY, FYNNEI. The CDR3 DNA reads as TGTGCCAGCAGTGAGGGTGTGAACACTGAAGCTTTCTTT. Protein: CASSEGVNTEAFF.

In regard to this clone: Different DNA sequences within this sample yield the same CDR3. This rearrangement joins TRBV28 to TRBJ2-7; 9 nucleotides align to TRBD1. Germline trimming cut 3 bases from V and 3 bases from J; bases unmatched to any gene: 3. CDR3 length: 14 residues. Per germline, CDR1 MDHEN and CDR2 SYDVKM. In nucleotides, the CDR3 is TGTGCCAGCAGTTTGGGGACAGGGAGCTACGAGCAGTACTTC. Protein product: CASSLGTGSYEQYF. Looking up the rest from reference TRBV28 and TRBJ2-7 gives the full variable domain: DVKVTQSSRYLVKRTGEKVFLECVQDMDHENMFWYRQDPGLGLRLIYFSYDVKMKEKGDIPEGYSVSREKKERFSLILESASTNQTSMYLCASSLGTGSYEQYFGPGTRLTVT.

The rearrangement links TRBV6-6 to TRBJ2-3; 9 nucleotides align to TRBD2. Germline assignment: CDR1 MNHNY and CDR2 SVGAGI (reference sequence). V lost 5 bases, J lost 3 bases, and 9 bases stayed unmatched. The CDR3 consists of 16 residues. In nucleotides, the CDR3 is TGTGCCAGCAGTGTCCCATTAGCGGGAGAGACAGATACGCAGTATTTT. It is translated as CASSVPLAGETDTQYF.